The present T cell receptor beta chain was sequenced within a study of blood T cells in healthy people across ages (dated by TCRdb to about 2015). General notes on the study: In model experiments, roughly one uniquely barcoded TCR beta cDNA molecule per two T cells was captured by template switching. The donors were split into four age groups: young (average approximately 16 years), middle-aged (roughly 40), aged (62) and long-lived (more than 80). To avoid experimental bias, donors of different ages were distributed randomly across sequencing lanes. For two donors (one aged 18 to 30 and one aged 80 or older), the study analyzed two additional independent replicas of 1 million unique cDNA reads from the same blood draw. Using deep sequencing normalized with unique cDNA molecular identifiers, the study measured how TCR beta repertoire diversity changes with age.

Remarks on this clonotype: What this receptor recognizes is not known. Base quality data are lacking; no much larger clone is found one base away.

Via the germline V gene (reference sequence), CDR1 is MNHEY and CDR2 SMNVEV. Trimming costs V 2 bases and J 2 bases, and their ends lie 12 bases apart. The CDR3 starts with the cysteine, ends with the phenylalanine, and has 15 residues. The DNA shown is the 45-base CDR3, in frame from base 1. Systemically healthy Caucasian individuals from Russia, 39 in total and aged roughly 6 to 95 years, were included as donors. Each donor gave approximately 9.4 milliliters of peripheral blood, drawn into EDTA-treated Vacutainer tubes. Ficoll-Paque density-gradient centrifugation was used to isolate PBMCs, with at least 6.5 million per sample. Total RNA, at least 6 micrograms per sample, was extracted from PBMCs with Trizol reagent. The percentages of naive CD45RAhigh/CD27high T cells were determined by flow cytometry on a PBMC aliquot from every donor. General findings and caveats noted by the study authors: As age increased, observed TCR beta diversity per million T cells dropped in a roughly linear way, and a significant reduction was already evident by age around 41. Compared with the aged group, the long-lived group had more naive CD4+ T cells, fewer expanded clones and increased TCR diversity, a pattern suggesting age selection. There was a strong correlation between observed TCR beta diversity and the percentage of naive T cells measured by flow cytometry. Estimates of total diversity based on one million sequenced T cells were regarded as lower bounds and as underestimates. Conclusive comparison of naive and antigen-experienced compartments was prevented by the profiling of bulk unsorted PBMCs. Because the CMV infection status of the donors was unknown, age-related changes in expanded clonotypes may potentially have been confounded.

Libraries were built with 5' RACE. A second roughly 6 to 11 cycle PCR used a sample-barcoded 5' primer and a J-beta primer mix. A template-switch 5' adaptor carrying 12 random nucleotides introduced a unique molecular identifier onto each TCR beta cDNA molecule. Each sample yielded at least 2.5 million CDR3-containing paired-end reads. All of the RNA was converted into first-strand cDNA using the Mint cDNA synthesis kit, with a TRBC-specific oligonucleotide serving as the primer. Following uracil-DNA glycosylase treatment, all cDNA underwent a first 18-cycle PCR with the universal primers M1SS and BC2_uni_R. Per the original workflow: For normalization, 1 million high-quality reads, each with a distinct molecular identifier, were randomly selected from each sample. Instead of being binned into consensus sequences, reads that shared molecular identifiers were thrown out. MiTCR, run with a Q25 quality threshold and the strictest error-elimination algorithm, handled CDR3 identification, clonotype clustering and error correction. Lower-bound total TCR beta diversity was estimated with a nonparametric unseen species model using Euler transformation. TCRdb trimmed the raw reads at Q25, called clones with MiXCR and kept productive beta chains. All rows with the same CDR3 protein become a single entry with the most common DNA and genes. These V and J calls are TCRdb output, not the study's own analysis. For this sample the table gives 1.5 million to 2 million distinct CDR3 sequences, of which roughly 43% were detected only once. 20% to 25% of the sample lies in the top ten.

The V and J segments used are TRBV27 and TRBJ1-2; the D gene is perhaps TRBD1, on 6 matching bases. The clonotype comes from a human donor in good health. Sequenced sample: blood. CDR3 reads: CASSLTGHRNYGYTF. The nucleotides are TGTGCCAGCAGTTTAACGGGACACCGAAACTATGGCTACACCTTC.